This TCR beta chain is drawn from a study of T cells in Graves' hyperthyroidism and ophthalmopathy. Newly diagnosed patients aged 18 to 65 had hyperthyroidism of under 2 months' duration. Amplification of TCR beta CDR3 regions used RNA as the template. The TCR CDR3 first-round RT-PCR relied on the HTBI primer set. MiXCR, run by TCRdb on the multiplex PCR reads, gives a single entry per CDR3 protein. The sample lists a few hundred thousand distinct CDR3 sequences, roughly 50% occurring once. The table lists this clonotype with many counts. Trimming removed 5 bases from V and 6 bases from J; junction bases left unmatched: 10. This CDR3 is built from 15 residues.

This TCR came from a woman younger than 35 with Graves' hyperthyroidism. The chain carries TRBV12-3 or TRBV12-4 and TRBJ2-7; the match to TRBD1 covers 10 bases. The sample consisted of peripheral blood or thyroid tissue (not recorded which). CDR3 sequence (DNA): TGTGCCAGCAGTCCAAACACGGGACAGGGGCGCGAGCAGTACTTC. Translated, it gives CASSPNTGQGREQYF.